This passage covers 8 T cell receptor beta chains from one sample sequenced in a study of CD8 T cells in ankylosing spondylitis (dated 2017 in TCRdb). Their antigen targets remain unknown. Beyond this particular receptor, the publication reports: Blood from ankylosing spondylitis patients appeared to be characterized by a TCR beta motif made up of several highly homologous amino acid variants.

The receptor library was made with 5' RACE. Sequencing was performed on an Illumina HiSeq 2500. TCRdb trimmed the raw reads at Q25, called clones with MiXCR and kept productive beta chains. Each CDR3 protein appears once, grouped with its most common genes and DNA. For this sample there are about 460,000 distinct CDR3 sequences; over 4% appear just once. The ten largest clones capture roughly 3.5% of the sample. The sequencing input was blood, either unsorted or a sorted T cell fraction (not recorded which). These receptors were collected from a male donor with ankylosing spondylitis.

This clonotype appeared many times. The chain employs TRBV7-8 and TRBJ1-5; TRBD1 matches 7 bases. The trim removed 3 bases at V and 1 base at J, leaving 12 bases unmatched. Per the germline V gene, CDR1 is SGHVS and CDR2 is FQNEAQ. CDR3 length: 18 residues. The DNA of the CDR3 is TGTGCCAGCAGCTTCCCCCGGGACCCAGGGGGGAGCAATCAGCCCCAGCATTTT. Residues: CASSFPRDPGGSNQPQHF.

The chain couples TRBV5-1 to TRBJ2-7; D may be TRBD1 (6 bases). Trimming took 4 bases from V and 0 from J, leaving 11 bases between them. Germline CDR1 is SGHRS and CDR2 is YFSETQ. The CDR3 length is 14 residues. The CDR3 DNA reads TGCGCCAGCAGCGGCTCAGGGGTCTCCTACGAGCAGTACTTC. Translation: CASSGSGVSYEQYF.

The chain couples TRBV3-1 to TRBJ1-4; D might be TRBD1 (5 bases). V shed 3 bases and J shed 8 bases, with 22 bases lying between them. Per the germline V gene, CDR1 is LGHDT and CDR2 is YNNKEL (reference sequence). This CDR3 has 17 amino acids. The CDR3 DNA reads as TGTGCCAGCAGCCATGCTTGGGCGAGGGGCGGTGGAGAAAAACTGTTTTTT. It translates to CASSHAWARGGGEKLFF.

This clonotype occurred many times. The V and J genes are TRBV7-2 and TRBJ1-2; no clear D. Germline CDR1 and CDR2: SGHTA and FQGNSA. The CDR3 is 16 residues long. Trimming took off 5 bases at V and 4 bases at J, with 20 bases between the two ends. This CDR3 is CASSPPWGRSLYGYTF. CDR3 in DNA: TGTGCCAGCAGCCCTCCTTGGGGTAGAAGTCTCTATGGCTACACCTTC.

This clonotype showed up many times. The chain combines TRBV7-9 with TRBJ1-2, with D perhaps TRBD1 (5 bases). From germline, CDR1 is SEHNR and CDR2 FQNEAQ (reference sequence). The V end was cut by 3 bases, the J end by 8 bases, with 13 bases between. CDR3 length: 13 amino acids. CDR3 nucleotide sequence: TGTGCCAGCAGCTTTGAGGGGCCAGGGGGCTACACCTTC. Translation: CASSFEGPGGYTF.

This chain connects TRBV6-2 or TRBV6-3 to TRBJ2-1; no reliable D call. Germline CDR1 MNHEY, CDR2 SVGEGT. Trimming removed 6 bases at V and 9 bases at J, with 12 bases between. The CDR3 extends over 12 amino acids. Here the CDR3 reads CASSPNPSEQFF. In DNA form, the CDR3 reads TGTGCCAGCAGCCCCAATCCGAGTGAGCAGTTCTTC.

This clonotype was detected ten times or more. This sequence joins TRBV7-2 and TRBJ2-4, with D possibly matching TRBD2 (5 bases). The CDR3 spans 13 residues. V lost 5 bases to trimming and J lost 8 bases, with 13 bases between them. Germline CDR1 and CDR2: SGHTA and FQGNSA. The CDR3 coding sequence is TGTGCCAGCAGCCCACGCGTCGGGGACATTCAGTACTTC. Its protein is CASSPRVGDIQYF.

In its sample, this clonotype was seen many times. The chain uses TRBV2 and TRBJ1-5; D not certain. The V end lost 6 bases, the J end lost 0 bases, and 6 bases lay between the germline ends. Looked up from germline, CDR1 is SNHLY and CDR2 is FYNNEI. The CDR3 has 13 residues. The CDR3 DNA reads TGTGCCAGCAGGGGAGATAGCAATCAGCCCCAGCATTTT. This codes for CASRGDSNQPQHF.